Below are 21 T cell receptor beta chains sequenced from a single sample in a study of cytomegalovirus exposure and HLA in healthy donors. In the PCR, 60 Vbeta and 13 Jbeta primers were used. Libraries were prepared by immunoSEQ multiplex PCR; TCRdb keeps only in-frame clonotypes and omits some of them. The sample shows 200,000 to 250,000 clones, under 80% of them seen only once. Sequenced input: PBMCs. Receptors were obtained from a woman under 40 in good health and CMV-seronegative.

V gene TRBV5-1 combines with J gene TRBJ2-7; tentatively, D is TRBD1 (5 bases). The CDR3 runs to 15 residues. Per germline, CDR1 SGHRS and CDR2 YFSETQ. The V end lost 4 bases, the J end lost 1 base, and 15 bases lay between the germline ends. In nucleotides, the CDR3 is TGCGCCAGCAGCCCCGACAGAATATCATCCTACGAGCAGTACTTC. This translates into CASSPDRISSYEQYF.

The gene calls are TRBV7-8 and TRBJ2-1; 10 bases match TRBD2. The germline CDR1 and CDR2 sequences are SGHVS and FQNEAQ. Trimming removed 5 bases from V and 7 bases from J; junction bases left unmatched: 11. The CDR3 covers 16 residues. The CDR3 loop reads CASSLGGIAGGNEQFF. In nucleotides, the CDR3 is TGTGCCAGCAGCCTAGGCGGGATAGCGGGAGGAAATGAGCAGTTCTTC.

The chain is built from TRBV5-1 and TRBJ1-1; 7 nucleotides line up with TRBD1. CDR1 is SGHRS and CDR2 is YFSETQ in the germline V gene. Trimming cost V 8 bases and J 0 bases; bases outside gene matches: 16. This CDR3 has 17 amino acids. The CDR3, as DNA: TGCGCCAGTTTACCGGGACAGACATACCCCATGAACACTGAAGCTTTCTTT. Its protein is CASLPGQTYPMNTEAFF. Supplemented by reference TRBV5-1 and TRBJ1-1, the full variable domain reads KAGVTQTPRYLIKTRGQQVTLSCSPISGHRSVSWYQQTPGQGLQFLFEYFSETQRNKGNFPGRFSGRQFSNSRSEMNVSTLELGDSALYLCASLPGQTYPMNTEAFFGQGTRLTVV.

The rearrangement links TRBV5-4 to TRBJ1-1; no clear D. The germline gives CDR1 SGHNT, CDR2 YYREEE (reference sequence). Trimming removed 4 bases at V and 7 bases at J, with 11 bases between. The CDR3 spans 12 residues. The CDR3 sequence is CASSLLGGEAFF. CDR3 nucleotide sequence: TGTGCCAGCAGCCTATTGGGAGGTGAAGCTTTCTTT.

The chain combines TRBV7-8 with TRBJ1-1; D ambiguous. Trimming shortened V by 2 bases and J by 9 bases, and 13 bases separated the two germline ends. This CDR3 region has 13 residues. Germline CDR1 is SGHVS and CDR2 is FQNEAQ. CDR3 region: CASSLNLGLQAFF. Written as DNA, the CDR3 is TGTGCCAGCAGCTTAAACTTGGGCCTACAAGCTTTCTTT.

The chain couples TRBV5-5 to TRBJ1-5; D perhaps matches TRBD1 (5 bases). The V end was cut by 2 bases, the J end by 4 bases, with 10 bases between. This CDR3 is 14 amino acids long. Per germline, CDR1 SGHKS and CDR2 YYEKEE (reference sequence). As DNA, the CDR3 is TGTGCCAGCAGCTTACAGGCAAGAAATCAGCCCCAGCATTTT. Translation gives CASSLQARNQPQHF. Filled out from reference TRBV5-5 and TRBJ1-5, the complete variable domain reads DAGVTQSPTHLIKTRGQQVTLRCSPISGHKSVSWYQQVLGQGPQFIFQYYEKEERGRGNFPDRFSARQFPNYSSELNVNALLLGDSALYLCASSLQARNQPQHFGDGTRLSIL.

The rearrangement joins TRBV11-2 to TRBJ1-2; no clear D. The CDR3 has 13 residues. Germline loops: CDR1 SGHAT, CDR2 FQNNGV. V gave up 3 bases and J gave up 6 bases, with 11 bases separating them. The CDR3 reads CASSFIPVDGYTF. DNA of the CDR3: TGTGCCAGCAGCTTTATCCCCGTAGATGGCTACACCTTC.

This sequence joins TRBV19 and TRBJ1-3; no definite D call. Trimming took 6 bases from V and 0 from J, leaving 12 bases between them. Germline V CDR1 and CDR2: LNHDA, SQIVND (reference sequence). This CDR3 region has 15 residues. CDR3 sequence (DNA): TGTGCCAGTAGCTTAGACGGAGACTCTGGAAACACCATATATTTT. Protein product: CASSLDGDSGNTIYF.

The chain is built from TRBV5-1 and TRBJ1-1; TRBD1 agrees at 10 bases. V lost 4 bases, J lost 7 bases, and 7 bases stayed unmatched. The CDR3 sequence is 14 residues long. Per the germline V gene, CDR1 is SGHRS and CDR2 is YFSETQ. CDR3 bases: TGCGCCAGCAGCCCGGACAGGGGGGCGGGTGAAGCTTTCTTT. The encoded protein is CASSPDRGAGEAFF.

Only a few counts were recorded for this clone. The CDR3 loop reads CATSRARQGAGDTQYF. The DNA for the CDR3 is TGTGCCACCAGCAGAGCTCGACAGGGGGCCGGAGATACGCAGTATTTT. The V and J genes are TRBV15 and TRBJ2-3; 10 bases are a match to TRBD1. This CDR3 spans 16 amino acids. Per the germline V gene, CDR1 is LNHNV and CDR2 is YYDKDF (reference sequence). Unmatched junction bases numbered 6, after V lost 1 base and J lost 5 bases.

The CDR3 sequence: CASSIDRGGSNEQFF. The CDR3 bases are TGTGCCAGTAGTATCGACAGGGGAGGTTCCAATGAGCAGTTCTTC. J is TRBJ2-1 and V is TRBV19; TRBD1 aligns across 8 bases. Germline CDR1 reads LNHDA; CDR2 reads SQIVND (reference sequence). The CDR3 consists of 15 residues. V shed 3 bases and J 6 bases; nucleotides not matched to a gene: 7.

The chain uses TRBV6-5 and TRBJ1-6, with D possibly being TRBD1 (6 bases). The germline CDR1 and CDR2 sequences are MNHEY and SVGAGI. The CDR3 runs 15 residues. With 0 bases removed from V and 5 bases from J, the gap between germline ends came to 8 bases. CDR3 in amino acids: CASSYSGGDNSPLHF. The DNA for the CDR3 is TGTGCCAGCAGTTACTCAGGGGGAGATAATTCACCCCTCCACTTT.

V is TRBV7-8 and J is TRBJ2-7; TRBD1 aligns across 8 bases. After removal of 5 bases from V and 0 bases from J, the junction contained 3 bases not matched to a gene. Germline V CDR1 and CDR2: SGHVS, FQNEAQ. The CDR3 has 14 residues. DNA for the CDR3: TGTGCCAGCAGCCAGACAGGGGCCTCCTACGAGCAGTACTTC. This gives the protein CASSQTGASYEQYF.

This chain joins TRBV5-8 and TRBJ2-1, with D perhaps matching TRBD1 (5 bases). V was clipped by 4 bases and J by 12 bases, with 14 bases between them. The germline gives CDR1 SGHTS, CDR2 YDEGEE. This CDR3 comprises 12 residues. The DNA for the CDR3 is TGTGCCAGCAGCCCCCACGGGCAGGGGCAGTTCTTC. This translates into CASSPHGQGQFF.

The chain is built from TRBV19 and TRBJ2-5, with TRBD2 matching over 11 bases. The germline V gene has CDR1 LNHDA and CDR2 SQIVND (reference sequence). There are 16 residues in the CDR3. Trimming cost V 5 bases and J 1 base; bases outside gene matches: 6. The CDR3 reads CASSGGLAGLQETQYF. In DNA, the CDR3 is TGTGCCAGTAGTGGCGGACTAGCGGGCCTCCAAGAGACCCAGTACTTC.

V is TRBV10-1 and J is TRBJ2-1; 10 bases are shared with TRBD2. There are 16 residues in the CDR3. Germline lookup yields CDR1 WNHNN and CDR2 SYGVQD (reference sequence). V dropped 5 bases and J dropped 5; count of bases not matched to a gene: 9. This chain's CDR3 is CASSRGASGGHNEQFF. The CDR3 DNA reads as TGCGCCAGCAGTAGGGGGGCTAGCGGGGGTCACAATGAGCAGTTCTTC.

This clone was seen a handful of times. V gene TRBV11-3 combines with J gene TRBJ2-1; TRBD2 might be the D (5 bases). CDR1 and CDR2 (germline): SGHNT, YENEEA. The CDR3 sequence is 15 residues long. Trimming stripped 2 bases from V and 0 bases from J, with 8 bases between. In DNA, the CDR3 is TGTGCCAGCAGCTTATCGGGAAGCTCCTACAATGAGCAGTTCTTC. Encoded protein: CASSLSGSSYNEQFF.

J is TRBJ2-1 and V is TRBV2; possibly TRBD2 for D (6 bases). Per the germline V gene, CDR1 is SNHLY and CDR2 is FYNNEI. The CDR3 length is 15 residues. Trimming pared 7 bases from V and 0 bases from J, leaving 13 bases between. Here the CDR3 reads CASTGGGVSYNEQFF. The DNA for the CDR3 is TGTGCCAGCACCGGAGGAGGGGTCTCCTACAATGAGCAGTTCTTC.

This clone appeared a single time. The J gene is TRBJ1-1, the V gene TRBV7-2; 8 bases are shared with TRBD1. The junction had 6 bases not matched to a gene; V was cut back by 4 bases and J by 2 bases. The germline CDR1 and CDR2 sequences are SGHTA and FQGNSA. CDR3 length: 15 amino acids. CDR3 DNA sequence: TGTGCCAGCAGCTCAAGGACAGGGCTTAACACTGAAGCTTTCTTT. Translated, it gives CASSSRTGLNTEAFF.

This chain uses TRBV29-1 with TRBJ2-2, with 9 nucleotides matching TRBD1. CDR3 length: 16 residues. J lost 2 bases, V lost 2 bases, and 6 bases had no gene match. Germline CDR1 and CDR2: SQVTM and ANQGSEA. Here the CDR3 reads CSVESSGQGNTGELFF. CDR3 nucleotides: TGCAGCGTTGAAAGCTCGGGACAGGGAAACACCGGGGAGCTGTTTTTT.

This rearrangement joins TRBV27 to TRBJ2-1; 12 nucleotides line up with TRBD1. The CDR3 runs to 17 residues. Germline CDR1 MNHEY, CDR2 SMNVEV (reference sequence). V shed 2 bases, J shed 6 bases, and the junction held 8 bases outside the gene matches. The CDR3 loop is CASSLAYRDRGPNEQFF. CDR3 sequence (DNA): TGTGCCAGCAGTTTAGCGTATCGGGACAGGGGGCCCAATGAGCAGTTCTTC.